This TCR beta chain originates from a study of T cells in Graves' hyperthyroidism and ophthalmopathy. The germline V and J ends were trimmed by 7 bases and 4 bases, with 10 bases remaining between them. The CDR3 is 12 residues long. Looked up from germline, CDR1 is LNHDA and CDR2 is SQIVND (reference sequence). In its sample, this clonotype was seen many times. Authors of the study amplified TCR beta CDR3 regions from RNA transcripts. Using the HTBI primer set, a first-round RT-PCR was run on the TCR CDR3. TCRdb itself ran the multiplex PCR reads through MiXCR, one entry per CDR3 protein. Found here are 380,000 or so distinct CDR3 sequences, more than 11% of them singletons; the top ten hold 20% to 25%. Fresh peripheral blood, around 9.5 ml, yielded the PBMCs.

This TCR was recovered from a woman aged 25-40 years with Graves' hyperthyroidism. The chain carries TRBV19 and TRBJ1-2; D not resolved. What was sequenced was blood. The CDR3 DNA reads as TGTGCCAGTAAGAAAAGTTCCTATGGCTACACCTTC. Protein product: CASKKSSYGYTF.